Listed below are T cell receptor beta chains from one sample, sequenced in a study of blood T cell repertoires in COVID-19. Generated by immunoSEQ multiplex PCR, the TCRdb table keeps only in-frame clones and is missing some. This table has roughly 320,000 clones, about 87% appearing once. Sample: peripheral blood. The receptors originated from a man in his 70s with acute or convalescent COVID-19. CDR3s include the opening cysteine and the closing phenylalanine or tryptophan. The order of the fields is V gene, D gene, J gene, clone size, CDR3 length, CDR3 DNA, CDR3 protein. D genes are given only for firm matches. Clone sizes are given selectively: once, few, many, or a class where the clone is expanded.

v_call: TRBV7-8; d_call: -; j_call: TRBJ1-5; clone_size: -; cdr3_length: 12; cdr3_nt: TGTGCCAGCAGCTTACTTTCTGGGACACAGCATTTT; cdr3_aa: CASSLLSGTQHF
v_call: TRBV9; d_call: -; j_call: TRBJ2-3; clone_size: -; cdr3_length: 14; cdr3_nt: TGTGCCAGCAGCGTTCAGAGGGAAGGCGATACGCAGTATTTT; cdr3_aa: CASSVQREGDTQYF
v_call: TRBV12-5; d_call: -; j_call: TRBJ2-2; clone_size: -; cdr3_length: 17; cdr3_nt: TGTGCTAGTGGTTTCGACCCGTATGTGGGCAGGTCCGGGGAGCTGTTTTTT; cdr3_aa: CASGFDPYVGRSGELFF
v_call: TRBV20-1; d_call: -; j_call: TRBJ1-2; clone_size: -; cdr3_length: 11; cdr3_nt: TGCAGTCTCCGGCGGGCGGGGGGCTACACCTTC; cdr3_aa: CSLRRAGGYTF
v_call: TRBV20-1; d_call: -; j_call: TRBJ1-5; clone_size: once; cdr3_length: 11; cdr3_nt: TGCAAGAATAGTAGTGATCAGCCCCAGCATTTT; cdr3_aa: CKNSSDQPQHF
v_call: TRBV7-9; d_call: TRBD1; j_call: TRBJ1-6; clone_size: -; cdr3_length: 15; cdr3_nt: TGTGCCAGCAGCTATTTTCGGGACAGGGCTTCACCCCTCCACTTT; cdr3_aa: CASSYFRDRASPLHF
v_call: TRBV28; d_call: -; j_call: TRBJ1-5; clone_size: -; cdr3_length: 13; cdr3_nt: TGTGCCTCCCAGGGGCGAAGAGGTCAGCCCCAGCATTTT; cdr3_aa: CASQGRRGQPQHF
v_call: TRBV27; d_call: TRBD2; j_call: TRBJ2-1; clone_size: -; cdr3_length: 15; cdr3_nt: TGTGCCAGCAGTTTCGTTGGGGGGGGCTACAATGAGCAGTTCTTC; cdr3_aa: CASSFVGGGYNEQFF
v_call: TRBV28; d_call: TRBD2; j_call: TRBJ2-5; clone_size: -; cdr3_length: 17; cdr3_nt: TGTGCCACGGAAGGCATCGTGCGAGCGGGAGGGAAAGAGACCCAGTACTTC; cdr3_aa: CATEGIVRAGGKETQYF
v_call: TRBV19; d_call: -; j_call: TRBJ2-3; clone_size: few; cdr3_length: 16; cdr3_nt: TGTGCCAGTAGTATAGGGGGAGGCAGGACCACAGATACGCAGTATTTT; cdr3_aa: CASSIGGGRTTDTQYF
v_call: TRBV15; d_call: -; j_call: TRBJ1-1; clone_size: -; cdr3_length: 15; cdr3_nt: TGTGCCACCAGCAGAGATGCGGGGGGGGACACTGAAGCTTTCTTT; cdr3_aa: CATSRDAGGDTEAFF
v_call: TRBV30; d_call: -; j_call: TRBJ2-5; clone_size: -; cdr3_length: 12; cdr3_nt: TGTGCCTTGACTAACCAAGTTGGGACCCAGTACTTC; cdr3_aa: CALTNQVGTQYF
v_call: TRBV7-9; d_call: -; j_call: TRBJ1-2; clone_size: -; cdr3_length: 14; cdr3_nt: TGTGCCAGCAGCCCCCCGGTGGGGGCGGGTGGCTACACCTTC; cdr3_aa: CASSPPVGAGGYTF
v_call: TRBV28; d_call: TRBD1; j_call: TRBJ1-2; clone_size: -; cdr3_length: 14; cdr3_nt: TGTGCCAGCAGCTCTATCACCGGGACAGATGGCTACACCTTC; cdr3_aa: CASSSITGTDGYTF
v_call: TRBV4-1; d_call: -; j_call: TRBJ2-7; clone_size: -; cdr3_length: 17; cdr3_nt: TGCGCCAGCAGCCAAGATCACGGACGGGGGGCCTTCTACGAGCAGTACTTC; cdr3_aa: CASSQDHGRGAFYEQYF
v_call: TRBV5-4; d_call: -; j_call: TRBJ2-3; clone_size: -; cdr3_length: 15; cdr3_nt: TGTGCCAGCAGCTTTCTTTCTACTAGCACAGATACGCAGTATTTT; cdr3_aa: CASSFLSTSTDTQYF
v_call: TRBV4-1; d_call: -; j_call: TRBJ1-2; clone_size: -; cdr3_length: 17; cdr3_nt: TGCGCCAGCAGCCAAAATTCTGGCCCGGAGTCCAACTATGGCTACACCTTC; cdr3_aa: CASSQNSGPESNYGYTF
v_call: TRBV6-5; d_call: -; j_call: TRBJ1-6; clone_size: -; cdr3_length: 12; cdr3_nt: TGTGCCAGCTTTGGAGTAAATTCACCCCTCCACTTT; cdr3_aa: CASFGVNSPLHF
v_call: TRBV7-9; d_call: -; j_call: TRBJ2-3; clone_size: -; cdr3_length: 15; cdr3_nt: TGTGCCAGCAGCTTAGCGTCAGGGAGCACAGATACGCAGTATTTT; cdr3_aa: CASSLASGSTDTQYF
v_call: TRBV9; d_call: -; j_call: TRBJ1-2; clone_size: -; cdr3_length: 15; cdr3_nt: TGTGCCAGCAGCGTAGATTCGGGGGTAGGCTATGGCTACACCTTC; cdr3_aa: CASSVDSGVGYGYTF
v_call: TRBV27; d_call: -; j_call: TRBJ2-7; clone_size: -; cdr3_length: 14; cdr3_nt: TGTGCCAGCAGTTTAAGCGGGCCCACCTACGAGCAGTACTTC; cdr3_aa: CASSLSGPTYEQYF
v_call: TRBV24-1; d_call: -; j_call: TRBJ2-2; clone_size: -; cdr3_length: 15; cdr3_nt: TGTGCCACCAGTGATACCAGGGGAAAAAACCGGGAGCTGTTTTTT; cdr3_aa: CATSDTRGKNRELFF
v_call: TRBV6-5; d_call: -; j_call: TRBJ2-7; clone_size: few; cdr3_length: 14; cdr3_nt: TGTGCCAGCAGTTACTTCGCGGGGTCCTACGAGCAGTACTTC; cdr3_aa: CASSYFAGSYEQYF
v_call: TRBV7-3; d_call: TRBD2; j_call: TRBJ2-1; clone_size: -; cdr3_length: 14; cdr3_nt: TGTGCCAGCAGCCCACTAGCGGGAGGGCGAGAGCAGTTCTTC; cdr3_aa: CASSPLAGGREQFF
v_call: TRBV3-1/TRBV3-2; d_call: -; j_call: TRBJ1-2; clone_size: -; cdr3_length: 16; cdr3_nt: TGTGCCAGCAGCCAATTGCCAGGCAAGAGGGACTATGGCTACACCTTC; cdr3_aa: CASSQLPGKRDYGYTF
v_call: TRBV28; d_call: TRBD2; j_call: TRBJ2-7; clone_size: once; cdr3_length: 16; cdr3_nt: TGTGCCAGCAGTTTAAAAACTAGCGCAAGGGCCTACGAGCAGTACTTC; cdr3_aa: CASSLKTSARAYEQYF
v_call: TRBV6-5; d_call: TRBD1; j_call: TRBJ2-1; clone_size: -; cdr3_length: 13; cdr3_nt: TGTGCCAGCACCCTTCCAGGGGGTAATGAGCAGTTCTTC; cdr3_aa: CASTLPGGNEQFF
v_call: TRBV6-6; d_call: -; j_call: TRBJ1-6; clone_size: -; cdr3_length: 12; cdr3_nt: TGTGCCAGCAAAGAGGGAGATTCACCCCTCCACTTT; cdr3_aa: CASKEGDSPLHF
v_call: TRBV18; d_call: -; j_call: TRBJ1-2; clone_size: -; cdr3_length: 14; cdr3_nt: TGTGCCAGCTCACCAGCAGGGACTAACTATGGCTACACCTTC; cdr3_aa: CASSPAGTNYGYTF
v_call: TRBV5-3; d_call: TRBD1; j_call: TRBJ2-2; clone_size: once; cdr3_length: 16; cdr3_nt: TGTGCCAGAAGCCCAGGGGGCGCGAAATACACCGGGGAGCTGTTTTTT; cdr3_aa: CARSPGGAKYTGELFF
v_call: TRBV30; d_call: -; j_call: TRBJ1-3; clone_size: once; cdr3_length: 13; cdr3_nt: TGTGCCTGGAGTGTACAAGCAGGGTCTGGCATATATTTT; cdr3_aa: CAWSVQAGSGIYF
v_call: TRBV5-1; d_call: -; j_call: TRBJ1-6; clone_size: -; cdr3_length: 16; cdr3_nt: TGCGCCAGCAGCCTTAGCAACAGGAAGGATAATTCACCCCTCCACTTT; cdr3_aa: CASSLSNRKDNSPLHF
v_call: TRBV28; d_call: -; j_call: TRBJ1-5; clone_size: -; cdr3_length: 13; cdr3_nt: TGTGCCACCCGAAGCGGGGGGGGACAGCCCCAGCATTTT; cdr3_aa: CATRSGGGQPQHF
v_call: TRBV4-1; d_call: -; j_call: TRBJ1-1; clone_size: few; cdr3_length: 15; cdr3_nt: TGCGCCAGCAGCCAATCGGGACACCAGAACACTGAAGCTTTCTTT; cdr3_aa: CASSQSGHQNTEAFF
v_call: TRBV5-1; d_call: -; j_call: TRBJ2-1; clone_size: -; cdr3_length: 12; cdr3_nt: TGCGCCAGCAGCTTGTTCGGGAATGAGCAGTTCTTC; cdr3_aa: CASSLFGNEQFF
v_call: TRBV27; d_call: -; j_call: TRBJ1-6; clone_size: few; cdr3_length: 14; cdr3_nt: TGTGCCAGCAAAACGGGACAAACATATTCACCCCTCCACTTT; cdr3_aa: CASKTGQTYSPLHF
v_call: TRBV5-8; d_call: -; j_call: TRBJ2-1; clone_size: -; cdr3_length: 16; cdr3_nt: TGTGCCAGCAGCTTCCCGGACAGTAGCTCCTACAATGAGCAGTTCTTC; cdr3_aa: CASSFPDSSSYNEQFF
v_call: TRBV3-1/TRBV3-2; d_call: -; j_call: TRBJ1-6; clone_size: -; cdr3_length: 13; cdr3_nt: TGTGCCAGCAGCCAAGATATTAATTCACCCCTCCACTTT; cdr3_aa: CASSQDINSPLHF